A single count supports the clone carrying this T cell receptor (beta chain). This sample is drawn from a study of blood T cell repertoires in COVID-19. V was cut by 1 base and J by 4 bases, with 10 bases left in between. The CDR3 sequence is 14 residues long. Germline V gene sequence: CDR1 SGHTA, CDR2 FQGNSA. Sequenced by immunoSEQ multiplex PCR; TCRdb stores in-frame clones only, minus some. The data hold roughly 340,000 clones, with approximately 90% observed a single time. The gene calls are TRBV7-2 and TRBJ1-2, with unresolved D. This sequence originates from a woman between 18 and 29 years old who had recovered from COVID-19. Input material: peripheral blood. The CDR3 region is CASSLGGAGYGYTF. The CDR3 bases are TGTGCCAGCAGCTTAGGCGGAGCCGGCTATGGCTACACCTTC.